The 2 T cell receptor beta chains below were found in one sample sequenced in a study of blood T cells in healthy people across ages. A second PCR of 7 to 11 cycles used a sample-barcoded 5' primer and a J-beta primer mix. One entry per CDR3 protein, called by TCRdb with MiXCR from the 5' RACE reads. The sample lists nearly 1 million distinct CDR3 sequences, roughly half occurring once. Sequenced input: blood. The origin of the receptors is a woman aged 55-70 years in good health.

The rearrangement uses TRBV27 and TRBJ2-1; D is unclear. Per the germline V gene, CDR1 is MNHEY and CDR2 is SMNVEV (reference sequence). The CDR3 is 14 residues long. V lost 2 bases to trimming and J lost 6 bases, with 11 bases between them. The CDR3 reads CASSLRRNSNEQFF. CDR3 DNA sequence: TGTGCCAGCAGTTTACGCCGTAATTCCAATGAGCAGTTCTTC.

The chain has TRBV6-6 and TRBJ1-6; 7 bases are shared with TRBD1. The CDR3 consists of 14 residues. Germline CDR1 reads MNHNY; CDR2 reads SVGAGI (reference sequence). J gave up 8 bases and V 5 bases, and 6 bases lay outside the gene matches. The chain's CDR3 is CASSDSGTDSPLHF. The DNA of the CDR3 is TGTGCCAGCAGTGATTCCGGGACAGATTCACCCCTCCACTTT.